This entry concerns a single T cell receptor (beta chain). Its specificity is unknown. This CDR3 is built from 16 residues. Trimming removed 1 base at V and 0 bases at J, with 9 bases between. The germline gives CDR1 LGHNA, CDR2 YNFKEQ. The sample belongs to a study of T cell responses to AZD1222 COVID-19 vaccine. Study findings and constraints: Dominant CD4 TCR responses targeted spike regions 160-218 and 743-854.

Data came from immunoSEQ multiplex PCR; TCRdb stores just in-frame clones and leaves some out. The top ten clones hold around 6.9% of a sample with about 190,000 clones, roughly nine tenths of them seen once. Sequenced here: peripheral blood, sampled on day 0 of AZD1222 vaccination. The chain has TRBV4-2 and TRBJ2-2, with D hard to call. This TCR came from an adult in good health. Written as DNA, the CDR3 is TGTGCCAGCAGCCAAGGGTCACTCCCGAACACCGGGGAGCTGTTTTTT. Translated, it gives CASSQGSLPNTGELFF.